What follows is one T cell receptor (beta chain) and its context. Its specificity is unknown. Whole-study results and caveats: The TCR gene usage of tumor memory CD4+ T cells clustered together with blood and lymph node memory CD4+ cells and with lymph node naive CD4+ cells. Tumor Tregs overlapped most with tumor, then blood, naive CD4+ cells.

The sorted Tregs were CD4+CD25+CD127-/low cells. CDR3 length: 14 amino acids. Germline CDR1 is SGHRS and CDR2 is YFSETQ. Trimming stripped 0 bases from V and 4 bases from J, with 10 bases between. Full-length variable regions came from constant-region reverse primers plus semi-nested Nested Universal Primer A PCR. One entry per CDR3 protein, called by TCRdb with MiXCR from the 5' RACE reads. The sample has approximately 60,000 distinct CDR3 sequences; 26% are singletons. Material: tumor-infiltrating Tregs sorted from the breast tumor. The origin of this receptor is a female donor with breast cancer. This chain joins TRBV5-1 and TRBJ1-1; D might be TRBD1 (5 bases). The CDR3 coding sequence is TGCGCCAGCAGCTTGGGTGTAGGGACCACTGAAGCTTTCTTT. As protein: CASSLGVGTTEAFF.